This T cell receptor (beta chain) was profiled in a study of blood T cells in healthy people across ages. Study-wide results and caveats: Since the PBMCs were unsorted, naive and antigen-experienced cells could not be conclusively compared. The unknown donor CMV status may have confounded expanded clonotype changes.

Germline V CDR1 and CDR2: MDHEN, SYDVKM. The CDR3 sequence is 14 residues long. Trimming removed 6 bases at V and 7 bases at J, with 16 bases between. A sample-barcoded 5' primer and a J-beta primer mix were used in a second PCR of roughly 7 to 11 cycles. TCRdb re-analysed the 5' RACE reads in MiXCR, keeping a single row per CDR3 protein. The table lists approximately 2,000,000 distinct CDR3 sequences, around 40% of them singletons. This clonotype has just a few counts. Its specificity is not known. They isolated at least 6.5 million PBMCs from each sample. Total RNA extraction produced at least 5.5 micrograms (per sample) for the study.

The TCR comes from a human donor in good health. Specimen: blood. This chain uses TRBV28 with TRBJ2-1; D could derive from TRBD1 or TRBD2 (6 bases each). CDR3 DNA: TGTGCCAGCAGACCCCTAGGGGGGACTAATGAGCAGTTCTTC. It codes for CASRPLGGTNEQFF.